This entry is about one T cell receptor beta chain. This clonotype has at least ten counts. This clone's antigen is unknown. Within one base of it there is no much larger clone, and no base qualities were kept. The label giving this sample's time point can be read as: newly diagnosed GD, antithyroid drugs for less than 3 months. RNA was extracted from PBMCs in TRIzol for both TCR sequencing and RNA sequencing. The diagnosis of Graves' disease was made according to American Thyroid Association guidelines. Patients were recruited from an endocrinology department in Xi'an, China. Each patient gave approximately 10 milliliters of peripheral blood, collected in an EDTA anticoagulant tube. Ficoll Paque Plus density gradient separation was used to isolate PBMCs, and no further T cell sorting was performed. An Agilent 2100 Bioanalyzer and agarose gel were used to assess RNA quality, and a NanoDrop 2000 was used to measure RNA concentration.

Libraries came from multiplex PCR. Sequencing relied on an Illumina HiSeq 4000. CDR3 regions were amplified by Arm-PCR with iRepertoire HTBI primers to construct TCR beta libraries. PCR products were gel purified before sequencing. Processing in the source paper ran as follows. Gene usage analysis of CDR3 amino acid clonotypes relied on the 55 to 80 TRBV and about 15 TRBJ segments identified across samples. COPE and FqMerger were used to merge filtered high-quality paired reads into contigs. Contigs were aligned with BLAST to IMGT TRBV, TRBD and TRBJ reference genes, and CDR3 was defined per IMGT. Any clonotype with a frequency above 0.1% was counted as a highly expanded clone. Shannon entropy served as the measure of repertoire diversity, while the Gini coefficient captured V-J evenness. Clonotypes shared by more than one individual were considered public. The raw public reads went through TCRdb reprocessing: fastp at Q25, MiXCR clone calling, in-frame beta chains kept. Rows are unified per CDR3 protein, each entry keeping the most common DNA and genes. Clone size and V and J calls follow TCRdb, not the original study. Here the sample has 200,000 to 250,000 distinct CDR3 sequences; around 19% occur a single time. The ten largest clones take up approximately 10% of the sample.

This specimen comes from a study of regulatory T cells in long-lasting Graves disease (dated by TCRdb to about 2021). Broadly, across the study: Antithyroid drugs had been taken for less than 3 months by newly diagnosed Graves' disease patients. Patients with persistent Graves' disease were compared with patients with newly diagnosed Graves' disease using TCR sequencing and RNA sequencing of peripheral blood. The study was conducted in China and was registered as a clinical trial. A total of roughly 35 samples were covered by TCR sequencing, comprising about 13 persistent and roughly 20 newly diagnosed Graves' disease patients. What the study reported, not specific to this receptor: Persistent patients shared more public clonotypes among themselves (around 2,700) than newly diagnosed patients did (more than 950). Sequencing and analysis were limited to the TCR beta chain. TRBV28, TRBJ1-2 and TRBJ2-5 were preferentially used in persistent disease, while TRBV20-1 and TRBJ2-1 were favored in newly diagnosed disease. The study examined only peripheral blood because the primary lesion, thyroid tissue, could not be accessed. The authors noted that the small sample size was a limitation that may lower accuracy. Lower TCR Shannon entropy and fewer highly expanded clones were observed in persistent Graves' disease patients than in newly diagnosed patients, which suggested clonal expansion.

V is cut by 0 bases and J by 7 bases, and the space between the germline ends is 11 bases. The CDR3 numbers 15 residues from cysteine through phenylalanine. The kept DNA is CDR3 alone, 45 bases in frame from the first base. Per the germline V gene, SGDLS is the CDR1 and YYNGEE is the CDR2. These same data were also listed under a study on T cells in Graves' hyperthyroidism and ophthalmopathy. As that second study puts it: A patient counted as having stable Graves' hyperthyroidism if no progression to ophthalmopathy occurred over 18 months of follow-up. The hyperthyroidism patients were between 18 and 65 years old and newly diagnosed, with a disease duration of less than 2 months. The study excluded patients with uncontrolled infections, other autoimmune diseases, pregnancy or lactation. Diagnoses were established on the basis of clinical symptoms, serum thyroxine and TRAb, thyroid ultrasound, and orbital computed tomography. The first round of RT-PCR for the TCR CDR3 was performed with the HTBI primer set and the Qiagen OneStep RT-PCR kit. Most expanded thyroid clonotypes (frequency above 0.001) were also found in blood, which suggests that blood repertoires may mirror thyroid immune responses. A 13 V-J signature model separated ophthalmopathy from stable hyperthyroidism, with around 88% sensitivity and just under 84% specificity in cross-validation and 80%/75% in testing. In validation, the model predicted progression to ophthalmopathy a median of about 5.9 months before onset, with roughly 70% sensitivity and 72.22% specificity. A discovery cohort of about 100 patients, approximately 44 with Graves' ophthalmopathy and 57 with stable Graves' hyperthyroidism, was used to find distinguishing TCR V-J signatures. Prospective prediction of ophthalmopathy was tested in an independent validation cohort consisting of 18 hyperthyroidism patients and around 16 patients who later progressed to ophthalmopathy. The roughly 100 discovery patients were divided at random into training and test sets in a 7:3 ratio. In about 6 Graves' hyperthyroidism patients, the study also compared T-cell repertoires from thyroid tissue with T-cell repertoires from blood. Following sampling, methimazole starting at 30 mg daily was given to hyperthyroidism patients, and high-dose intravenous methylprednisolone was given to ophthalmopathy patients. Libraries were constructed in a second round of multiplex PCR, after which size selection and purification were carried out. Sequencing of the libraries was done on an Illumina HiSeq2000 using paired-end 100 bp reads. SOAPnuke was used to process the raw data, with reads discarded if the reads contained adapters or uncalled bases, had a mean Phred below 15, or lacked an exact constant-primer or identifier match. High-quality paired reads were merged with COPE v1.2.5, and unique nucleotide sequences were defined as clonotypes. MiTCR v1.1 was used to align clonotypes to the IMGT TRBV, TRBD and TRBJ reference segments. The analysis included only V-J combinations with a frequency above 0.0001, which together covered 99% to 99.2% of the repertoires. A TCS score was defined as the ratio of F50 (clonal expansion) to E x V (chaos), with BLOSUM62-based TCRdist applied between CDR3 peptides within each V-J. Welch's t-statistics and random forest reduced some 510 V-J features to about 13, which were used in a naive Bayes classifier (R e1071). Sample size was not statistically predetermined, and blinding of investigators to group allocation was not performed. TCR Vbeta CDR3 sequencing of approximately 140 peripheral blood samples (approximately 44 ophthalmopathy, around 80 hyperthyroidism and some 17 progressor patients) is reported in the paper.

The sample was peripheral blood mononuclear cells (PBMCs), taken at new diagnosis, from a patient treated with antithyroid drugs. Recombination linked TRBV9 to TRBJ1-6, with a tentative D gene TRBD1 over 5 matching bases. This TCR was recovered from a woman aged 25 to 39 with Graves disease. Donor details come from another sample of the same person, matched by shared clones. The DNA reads TGTGCCAGCAGCGTAGCCGGGACTGAGAATTCACCCCTCCACTTT. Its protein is CASSVAGTENSPLHF.